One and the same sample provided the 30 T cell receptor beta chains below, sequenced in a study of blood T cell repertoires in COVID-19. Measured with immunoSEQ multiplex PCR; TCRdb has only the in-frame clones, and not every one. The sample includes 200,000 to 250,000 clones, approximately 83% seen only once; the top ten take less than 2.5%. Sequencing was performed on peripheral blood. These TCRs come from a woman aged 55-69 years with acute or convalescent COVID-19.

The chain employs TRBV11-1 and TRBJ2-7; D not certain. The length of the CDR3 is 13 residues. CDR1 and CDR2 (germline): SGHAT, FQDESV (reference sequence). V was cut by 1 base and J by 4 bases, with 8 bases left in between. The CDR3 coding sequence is TGTGCCAGCAGCTTAGGGGCAGGTTACGAGCAGTACTTC. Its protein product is CASSLGAGYEQYF. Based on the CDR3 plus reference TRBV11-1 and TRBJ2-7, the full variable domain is EAEVAQSPRYKITEKSQAVAFWCDPISGHATLYWYRQILGQGPELLVQFQDESVVDDSQLPKDRFSAERLKGVDSTLKIQPAELGDSAMYLCASSLGAGYEQYFGPGTRLTVT.

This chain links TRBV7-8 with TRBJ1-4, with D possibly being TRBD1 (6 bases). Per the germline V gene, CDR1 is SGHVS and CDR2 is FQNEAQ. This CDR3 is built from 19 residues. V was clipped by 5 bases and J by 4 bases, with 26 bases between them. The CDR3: CASSLLPNIGQSRNEKLFF. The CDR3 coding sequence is TGTGCCAGCAGCCTACTCCCGAATATCGGACAGTCCCGTAATGAAAAACTGTTTTTT.

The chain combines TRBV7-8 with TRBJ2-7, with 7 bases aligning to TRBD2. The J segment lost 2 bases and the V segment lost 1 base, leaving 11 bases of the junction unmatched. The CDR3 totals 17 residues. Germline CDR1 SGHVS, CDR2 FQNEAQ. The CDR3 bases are TGTGCCAGCAGCTTAGGTAGCGGGCCAACCGGGACCTACGAGCAGTACTTC. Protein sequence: CASSLGSGPTGTYEQYF.

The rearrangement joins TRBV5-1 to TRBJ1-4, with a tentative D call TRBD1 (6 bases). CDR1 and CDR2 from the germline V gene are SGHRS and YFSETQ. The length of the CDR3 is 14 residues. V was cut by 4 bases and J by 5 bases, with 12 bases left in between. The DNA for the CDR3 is TGCGCCAGCAGCGTACAGGGCTTAAATGAAAAACTGTTTTTT. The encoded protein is CASSVQGLNEKLFF.

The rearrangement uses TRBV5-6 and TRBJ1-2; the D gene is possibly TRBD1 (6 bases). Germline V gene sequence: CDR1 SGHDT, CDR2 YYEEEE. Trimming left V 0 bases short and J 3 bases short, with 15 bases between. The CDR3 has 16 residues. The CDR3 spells CASSLALQGPYYGYTF. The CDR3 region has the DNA TGTGCCAGCAGCTTGGCCCTCCAGGGGCCGTACTATGGCTACACCTTC.

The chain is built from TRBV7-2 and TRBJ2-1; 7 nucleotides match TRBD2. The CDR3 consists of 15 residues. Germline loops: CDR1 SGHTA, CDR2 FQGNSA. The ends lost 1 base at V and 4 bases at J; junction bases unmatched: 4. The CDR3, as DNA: TGTGCCAGCAGCTTAGAAGGGCGGGGGTACAATGAGCAGTTCTTC. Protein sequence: CASSLEGRGYNEQFF.

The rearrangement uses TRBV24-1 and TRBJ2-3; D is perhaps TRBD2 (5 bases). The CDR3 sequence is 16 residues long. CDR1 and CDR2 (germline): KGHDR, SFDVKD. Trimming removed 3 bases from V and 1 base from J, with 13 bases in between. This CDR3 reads CATSDGPWRGTDTQYF. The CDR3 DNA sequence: TGTGCCACCAGTGATGGCCCATGGCGGGGCACAGATACGCAGTATTTT.

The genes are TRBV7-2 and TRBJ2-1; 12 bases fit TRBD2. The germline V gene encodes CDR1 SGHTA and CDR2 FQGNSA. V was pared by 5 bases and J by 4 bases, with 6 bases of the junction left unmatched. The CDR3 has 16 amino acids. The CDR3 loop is CASSPLAGGNYNEQFF. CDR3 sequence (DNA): TGTGCCAGCAGCCCGCTAGCGGGGGGGAATTACAATGAGCAGTTCTTC.

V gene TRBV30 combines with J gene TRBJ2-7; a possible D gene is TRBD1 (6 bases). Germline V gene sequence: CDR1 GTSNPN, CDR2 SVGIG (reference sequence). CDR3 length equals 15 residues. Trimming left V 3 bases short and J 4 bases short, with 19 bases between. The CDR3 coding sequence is TGTGCCTGGAGCAGAAACAGGGTCACTACGTACGAGCAGTACTTC. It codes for CAWSRNRVTTYEQYF. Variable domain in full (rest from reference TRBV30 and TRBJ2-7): SQTIHQWPATLVQPVGSPLSLECTVEGTSNPNLYWYRQAAGRGLQLLFYSVGIGQISSEVPQNLSASRPQDRQFILSSKKLLLSDSGFYLCAWSRNRVTTYEQYFGPGTRLTVT.

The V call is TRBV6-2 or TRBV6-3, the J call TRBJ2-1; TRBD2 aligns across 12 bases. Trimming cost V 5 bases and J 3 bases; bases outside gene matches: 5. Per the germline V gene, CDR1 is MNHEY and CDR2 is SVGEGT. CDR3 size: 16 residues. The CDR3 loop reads CASSISLAGGYNEQFF. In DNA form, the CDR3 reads TGTGCCAGCAGTATATCACTAGCGGGGGGCTACAATGAGCAGTTCTTC.

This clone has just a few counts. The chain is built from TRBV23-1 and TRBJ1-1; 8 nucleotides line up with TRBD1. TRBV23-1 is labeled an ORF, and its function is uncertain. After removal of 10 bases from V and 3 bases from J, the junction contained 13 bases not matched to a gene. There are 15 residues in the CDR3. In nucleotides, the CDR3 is TGCGCCAACTTACACCGCAGGGGGCAGGACACTGAAGCTTTCTTT. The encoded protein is CANLHRRGQDTEAFF.

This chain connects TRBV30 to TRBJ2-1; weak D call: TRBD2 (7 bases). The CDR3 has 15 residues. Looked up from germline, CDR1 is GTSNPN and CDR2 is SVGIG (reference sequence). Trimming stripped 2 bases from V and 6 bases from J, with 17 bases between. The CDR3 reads CAWSPLWGGLNEQFF. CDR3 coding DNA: TGTGCCTGGAGTCCCCTGTGGGGGGGCCTCAATGAGCAGTTCTTC.

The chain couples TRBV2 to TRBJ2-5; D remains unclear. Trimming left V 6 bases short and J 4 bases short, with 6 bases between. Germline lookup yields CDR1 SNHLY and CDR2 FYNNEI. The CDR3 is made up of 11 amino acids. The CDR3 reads CASRVGETQYF. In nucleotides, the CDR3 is TGTGCCAGCAGGGTCGGAGAGACCCAGTACTTC. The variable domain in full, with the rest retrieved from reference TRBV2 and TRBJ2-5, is EPEVTQTPSHQVTQMGQEVILRCVPISNHLYFYWYRQILGQKVEFLVSFYNNEISEKSEIFDDQFSVERPDGSNFTLKIRSTKLEDSAMYFCASRVGETQYFGPGTRLLVL.

The CDR3 region is CASSIEGSNTEAFF. CDR3 bases: TGTGCCAGTAGTATAGAGGGCAGCAACACTGAAGCTTTCTTT. V and J are TRBV19 and TRBJ1-1; unclear D gene. This CDR3 has 14 amino acids. Per germline, CDR1 LNHDA and CDR2 SQIVND (reference sequence). V lost 0 bases and J 2 bases, leaving 7 bases between the germline ends.

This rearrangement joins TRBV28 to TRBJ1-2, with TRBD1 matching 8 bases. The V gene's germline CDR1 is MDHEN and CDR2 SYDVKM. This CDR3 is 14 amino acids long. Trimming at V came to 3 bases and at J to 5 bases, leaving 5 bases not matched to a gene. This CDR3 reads CASSFAGGDYGYTF. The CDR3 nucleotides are TGTGCCAGCAGTTTTGCAGGGGGCGATTATGGCTACACCTTC.

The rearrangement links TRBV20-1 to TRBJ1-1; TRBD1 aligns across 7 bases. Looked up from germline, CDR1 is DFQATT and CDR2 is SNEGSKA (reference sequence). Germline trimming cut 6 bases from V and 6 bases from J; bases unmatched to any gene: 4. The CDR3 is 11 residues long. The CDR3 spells CSAADRAEAFF. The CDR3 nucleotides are TGCAGTGCGGCAGACAGGGCTGAAGCTTTCTTT.

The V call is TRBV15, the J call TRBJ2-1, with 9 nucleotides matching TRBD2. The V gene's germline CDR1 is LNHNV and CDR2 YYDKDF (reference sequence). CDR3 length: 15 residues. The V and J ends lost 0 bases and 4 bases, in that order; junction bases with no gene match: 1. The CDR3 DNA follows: TGTGCCACCAGCAGAGAGCGGGGGGGTTACAATGAGCAGTTCTTC. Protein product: CATSRERGGYNEQFF.

In DNA form, the CDR3 reads TGTGCCAGCAGCTCCAACAGGGCTCAATCCGTTAACTATGGCTACACCTTC. It yields the protein CASSSNRAQSVNYGYTF. The chain recombines TRBV7-3 with TRBJ1-2, with D possibly matching TRBD1 (6 bases). Germline CDR1 is SGHTA and CDR2 is FQGTGA. V shed 4 bases and J shed 1 base, with 19 bases lying between them. The CDR3 is 17 amino acids.

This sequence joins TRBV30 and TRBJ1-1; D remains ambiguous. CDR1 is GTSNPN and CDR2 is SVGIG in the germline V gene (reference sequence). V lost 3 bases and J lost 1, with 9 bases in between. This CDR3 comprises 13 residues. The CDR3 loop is CAWSITQNTEAFF. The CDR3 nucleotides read TGTGCCTGGAGCATCACACAGAACACTGAAGCTTTCTTT.

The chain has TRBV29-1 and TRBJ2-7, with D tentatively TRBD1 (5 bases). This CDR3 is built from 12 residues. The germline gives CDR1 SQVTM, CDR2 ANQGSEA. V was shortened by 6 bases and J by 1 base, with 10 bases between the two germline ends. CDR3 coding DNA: TGCAGCGTACGTAGGGGTTCCTACGAGCAGTACTTC. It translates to CSVRRGSYEQYF.

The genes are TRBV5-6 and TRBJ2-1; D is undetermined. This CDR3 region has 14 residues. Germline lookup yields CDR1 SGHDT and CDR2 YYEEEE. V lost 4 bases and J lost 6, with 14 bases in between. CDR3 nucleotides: TGTGCCAGCAGCCAATACACGCTGTCCAATGAGCAGTTCTTC. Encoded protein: CASSQYTLSNEQFF.

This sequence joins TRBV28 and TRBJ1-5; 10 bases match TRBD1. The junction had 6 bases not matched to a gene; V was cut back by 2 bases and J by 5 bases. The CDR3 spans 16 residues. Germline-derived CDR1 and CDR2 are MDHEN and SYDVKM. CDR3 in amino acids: CASSLGTGVRDQPQHF. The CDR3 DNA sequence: TGTGCCAGCAGTTTAGGGACAGGGGTTCGGGATCAGCCCCAGCATTTT.

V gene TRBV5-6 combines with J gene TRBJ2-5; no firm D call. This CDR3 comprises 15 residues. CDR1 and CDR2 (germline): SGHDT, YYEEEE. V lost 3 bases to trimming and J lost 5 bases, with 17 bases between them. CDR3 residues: CASSSQPIVRETQYF. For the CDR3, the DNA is TGTGCCAGCAGCTCACAGCCTATTGTTCGGGAGACCCAGTACTTC.

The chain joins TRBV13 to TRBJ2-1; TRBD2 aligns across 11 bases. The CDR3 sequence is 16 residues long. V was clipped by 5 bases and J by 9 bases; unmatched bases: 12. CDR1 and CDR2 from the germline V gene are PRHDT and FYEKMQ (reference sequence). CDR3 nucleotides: TGTGCCAGCAGCACCTCTCTAGCGGGGGGCGGGAGTGAGCAGTTCTTC. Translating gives CASSTSLAGGGSEQFF.

CDR3 nucleotide sequence: TGTGCCAGCAGCCAAGACAGGTTGAGTGCCCAGTACTTC. Translated, it gives CASSQDRLSAQYF. The gene calls are TRBV11-3 and TRBJ2-5; D is possibly TRBD1 (6 bases). Per the germline V gene, CDR1 is SGHNT and CDR2 is YENEEA. The CDR3 has 13 residues. With 5 bases removed from V and 9 bases from J, the gap between germline ends came to 16 bases. Based on the CDR3 plus reference TRBV11-3 and TRBJ2-5, the full variable domain is EAGVVQSPRYKIIEKKQPVAFWCNPISGHNTLYWYLQNLGQGPELLIRYENEEAVDDSQLPKDRFSAERLKGVDSTLKIQPAELGDSAVYLCASSQDRLSAQYFGPGTRLLVL.

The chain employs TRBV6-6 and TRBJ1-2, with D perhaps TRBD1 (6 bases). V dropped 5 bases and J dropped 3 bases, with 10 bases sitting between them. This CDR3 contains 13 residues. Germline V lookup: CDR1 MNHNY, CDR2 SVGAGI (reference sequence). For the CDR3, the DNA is TGTGCCAGCAGTACCTCAGGGGACTATGGCTACACCTTC. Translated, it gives CASSTSGDYGYTF.

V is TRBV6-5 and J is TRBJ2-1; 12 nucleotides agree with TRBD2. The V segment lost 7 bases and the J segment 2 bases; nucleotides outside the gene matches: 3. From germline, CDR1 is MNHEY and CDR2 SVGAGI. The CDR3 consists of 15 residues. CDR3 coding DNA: TGTGCCAGCAATCCTAGCGGGGGGGCCTACAATGAGCAGTTCTTC. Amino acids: CASNPSGGAYNEQFF.

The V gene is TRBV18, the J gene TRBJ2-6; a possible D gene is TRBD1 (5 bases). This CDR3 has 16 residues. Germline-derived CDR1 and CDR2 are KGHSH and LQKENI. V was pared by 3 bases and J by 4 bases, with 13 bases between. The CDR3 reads CASSPFQGTGANVLTF. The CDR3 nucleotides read TGTGCCAGCTCACCCTTTCAGGGAACCGGGGCCAACGTCCTGACTTTC.

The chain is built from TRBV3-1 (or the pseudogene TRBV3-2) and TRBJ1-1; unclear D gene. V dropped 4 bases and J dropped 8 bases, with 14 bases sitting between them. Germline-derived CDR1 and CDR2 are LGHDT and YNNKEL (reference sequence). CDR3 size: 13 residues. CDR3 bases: TGTGCCAGCAGCCCATTTGACGGCGGCGAAGCTTTCTTT. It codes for CASSPFDGGEAFF.

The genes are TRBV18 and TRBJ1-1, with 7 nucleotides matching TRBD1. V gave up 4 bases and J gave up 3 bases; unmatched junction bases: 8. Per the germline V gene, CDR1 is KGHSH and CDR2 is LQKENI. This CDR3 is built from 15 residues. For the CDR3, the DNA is TGTGCCAGCTCACGGCCGACAGGGTTTGACACTGAAGCTTTCTTT. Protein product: CASSRPTGFDTEAFF.